The present T cell receptor (beta chain) was sequenced within a study of blood T cell repertoires in COVID-19. On the study more broadly: From the United States, Italy and Spain came samples of acute and convalescent COVID-19. PBMCs, B-cell-depleted T cells, or T cells were the source of the cDNA or gDNA that made up the material.

V was pared by 4 bases and J by 6 bases, with 16 bases of the junction left unmatched. CDR1 SGHNT and CDR2 YYREEE come from the germline V gene (reference sequence). CDR3 size: 18 residues. This clone was seen once. Sequenced by immunoSEQ multiplex PCR; TCRdb stores in-frame clones only, minus some. The sample has approximately 80,000 clones, about 92% seen once. This chain connects TRBV5-4 to TRBJ2-2; 9 positions match TRBD1. The clonotype comes from a woman aged 45-65 years in a cohort sampled during active COVID-19. Sequencing was performed on peripheral blood. The CDR3 DNA is TGTGCCAGCAGCCCATCGCCGGGACAGGGTGATGATGCCGGGGAGCTGTTTTTT. Its translation: CASSPSPGQGDDAGELFF.